This paragraph covers one TCR beta chain sequence. The entry originates in a study of blood T cell repertoires in COVID-19. Sequencing was performed with immunoSEQ multiplex PCR; in TCRdb, only in-frame clones are kept and a portion is missing. The table lists more than 300,000 clones, 90% of them singletons. Trimming took off 3 bases at V and 5 bases at J, with 13 bases between the two ends. This CDR3 region has 13 residues. The germline CDR1 and CDR2 sequences are SQVTM and ANQGSEA. Which cohort a participant joined came from the clinical history participants gave. The clonotype was recovered from a woman aged 30 to 39 who had been exposed to COVID-19. Sequenced sample: PBMCs or T cells enriched from blood (not recorded which). The gene calls are TRBV29-1 and TRBJ1-2; D might be TRBD1 (6 bases). CDR3 coding DNA: TGCAGCGTTGAGGACACAGGGCGGTATGGCTACACCTTC. This gives the protein CSVEDTGRYGYTF.